One sample yielded the 13 T cell receptor beta chains listed below, sequenced in a study of metastatic and nonmetastatic thyroid tumors. Every patient underwent thyroid surgery untreated. MiXCR reprocessed the PCR reads for TCRdb. Here the sample spans about 14,000 clones, approximately 30% being singletons. The sequenced material came from tumor tissue. The receptors stem from a female donor with papillary thyroid cancer or a benign thyroid nodule (not recorded which). Some clones in this sample may be carry-over from other donors' samples.

The rearrangement links TRBV2 to TRBJ2-2; perhaps TRBD2 as D (6 bases). This CDR3 region has 14 residues. Germline CDR1 reads SNHLY; CDR2 reads FYNNEI. The V end was cut by 10 bases, the J end by 4 bases, with 16 bases between. The CDR3 nucleotides read TGTGCCAACCAGGGTCGGGGAGGCACCGGGGAGCTGTTTTTT. It is translated as CANQGRGGTGELFF.

This clone appeared a few times. This sequence may be a read error, since a much larger clone differs from it by one base. Other DNA sequences in this sample translate to the same CDR3. V usage is TRBV11-2 and J usage is TRBJ2-1, with a weak D call TRBD2 (5 bases). This CDR3 contains 13 residues. Germline V lookup: CDR1 SGHAT, CDR2 FQNNGV. The CDR3 DNA reads TGTGCCAGCAGCTTAGCTAGCTTGAATGAGCAGTTCTTT. It translates to CASSLASLNEQFF.

The CDR3: CASALGDTQYF. In DNA form, the CDR3 reads TGTGCCAGCGCATTGGGTGATACGCAGTATTTT. This chain links TRBV6-1 with TRBJ2-3, with D hard to call. The length of the CDR3 is 11 residues. V lost 8 bases and J 6 bases, leaving 9 bases between the germline ends. Germline assignment: CDR1 MNHNS and CDR2 SASEGT.

By share, this clone ranks as medium-sized. The rearrangement links TRBV7-2 to TRBJ2-2; 10 bases are a match to TRBD2. V trimming: 3 bases; J trimming: 3 bases; junction bases outside the gene matches: 1. Germline V CDR1 and CDR2: SGHTA, FQGNSA. The CDR3 has 15 amino acids. The CDR3 sequence is CASSLGLAYTGELFF. The CDR3 DNA follows: TGTGCCAGCAGCTTGGGACTAGCGTACACCGGGGAGCTGTTTTTT.

This clone is classed as medium-sized (0.01 to 0.1%). The rearrangement joins TRBV2 to TRBJ2-2; the D is unclear. The CDR3 covers 12 residues. Per germline, CDR1 SNHLY and CDR2 FYNNEI. Deletions cut 4 bases from V and 4 bases from J, with 4 bases between. CDR3 nucleotides: TGTGCCAGCAGTGTCCCCACCGGGGAGCTGTTTTTT. This encodes CASSVPTGELFF.

This clone was seen repeatedly, ten times or more. CDR3 loop: CASSFAYRGLYGYTF. The CDR3 DNA follows: TGTGCCAGCAGTTTCGCTTACAGGGGCCTCTATGGCTACACCTTC. The gene calls are TRBV28 and TRBJ1-2; 7 positions agree with TRBD1. The V and J ends lost 3 bases and 4 bases, in that order; junction bases with no gene match: 8. The CDR3 totals 15 residues. Germline-derived CDR1 and CDR2 are MDHEN and SYDVKM.

By sample share, this clone is large. The rearrangement uses TRBV19 and TRBJ2-3; 7 bases match TRBD2. The CDR3 spans 15 residues. Germline V gene data show CDR1 as LNHDA and CDR2 as SQIVND (reference sequence). With 3 bases clipped from V and 4 bases from J, the junction kept 7 bases outside the gene matches. Written as DNA, the CDR3 is TGTGCCAGTAGTATTCGGACTAGTCGGGCAGATACGCAGTATTTT. Translating it yields CASSIRTSRADTQYF.

This clone was observed a handful of times. V gene TRBV28 combines with J gene TRBJ1-1; possible D gene TRBD1, 6 bases. Germline-derived CDR1 and CDR2 are MDHEN and SYDVKM. The CDR3 length is 12 residues. The ends were cut back, 6 bases at V and 8 bases at J, with 13 bases in the middle. CDR3 nucleotide sequence: TGTGCCAGCAGACTCACAGGGAGCGAAGCTTTCTTT. This codes for CASRLTGSEAFF. Using reference TRBV28 and TRBJ1-1 for the parts outside the CDR3, the full variable domain is DVKVTQSSRYLVKRTGEKVFLECVQDMDHENMFWYRQDPGLGLRLIYFSYDVKMKEKGDIPEGYSVSREKKERFSLILESASTNQTSMYLCASRLTGSEAFFGQGTRLTVV.

The V gene is TRBV29-1, the J gene TRBJ2-5; 11 positions agree with TRBD2. J lost 0 bases, V lost 0 bases, and 6 bases had no gene match. Germline V gene data show CDR1 as SQVTM and CDR2 as ANQGSEA. This CDR3 has 17 residues. CDR3 residues: CSVEDLAGGPYQETQYF. DNA of the CDR3: TGCAGCGTTGAAGATCTAGCGGGGGGTCCGTACCAAGAGACCCAGTACTTC.

This clone was recorded a few times. The chain uses TRBV7-2 and TRBJ1-1; D perhaps matches TRBD1 (5 bases). V dropped 0 bases and J dropped 1 base, with 15 bases sitting between them. Germline CDR1 reads SGHTA; CDR2 reads FQGNSA. The CDR3 spans 17 residues. CDR3 DNA sequence: TGTGCCAGCAGCTTAGCCCCGGCAGGGCCGGGGAACACTGAAGCTTTCTTT. Translation gives CASSLAPAGPGNTEAFF.

This clone was detected many times. This chain joins TRBV12-3 or TRBV12-4 and TRBJ1-5; TRBD1 agrees at 8 bases. J was trimmed by 4 bases and V by 6 bases; bases with no gene match: 5. This CDR3 has 14 residues. CDR3 sequence reads: CASSDTGGNQPQHF. For the CDR3, the DNA is TGTGCCAGCAGCGATACAGGGGGTAATCAGCCCCAGCATTTT.

CDR3 DNA sequence: TGCAGTGCTAATCGGCAGAACACTGAAGCTTTCTTT. Translating it yields CSANRQNTEAFF. This chain uses TRBV20-1 with TRBJ1-1; D unclear. Trimming cost V 4 bases and J 1 base, with 7 bases left between them. Germline V lookup: CDR1 DFQATT, CDR2 SNEGSKA (reference sequence). The CDR3 is 12 residues long.

This rearrangement joins TRBV6-2 or TRBV6-3 to TRBJ2-5; perhaps TRBD2 as D (6 bases). The CDR3 has 14 residues. Germline loops: CDR1 MNHEY, CDR2 SVGEGT. The V end was cut by 2 bases, the J end by 5 bases, with 12 bases between. The CDR3 DNA reads TGTGCCAGCAGTTACGGCGGGGTGGGGGAGACCCAGTACTTC. This encodes CASSYGGVGETQYF.